This T cell receptor beta chain was obtained from a study of Graves' ophthalmopathy and Graves' hyperthyroidism. This clonotype was picked up a small number of times. The antigen is unknown. Findings and limits, study-wide: Blood was where most expanded thyroid clonotypes above 0.001 frequency also turned up.

Amplification from RNA transcripts yielded the TCR beta CDR3 regions. The workflow started with a first-round RT-PCR run with HTBI primers and then moved on to a second-round multiplex PCR. One entry per CDR3 protein, called by TCRdb with MiXCR from the multiplex PCR reads. The table records over a million distinct CDR3 sequences, about 35% of them present only once. Trimming took off 4 bases at V and 5 bases at J, with 22 bases between the two ends. Germline V gene data show CDR1 as SGHNT and CDR2 as YYREEE (reference sequence). This CDR3 is built from 16 residues. The specimen sequenced was peripheral blood or thyroid tissue (not recorded which). This receptor was taken from an adult man with Graves' hyperthyroidism. The chain carries TRBV5-4 and TRBJ2-7, with D possibly TRBD2 on 6 matching bases. The CDR3 protein is CASSVDQKTGLDEQYF. Written as DNA, the CDR3 is TGTGCCAGCAGCGTAGACCAAAAGACGGGACTCGACGAGCAGTACTTC.